The clone carrying this TCR beta chain was seen only once. What it binds is unknown. The repertoire was sequenced with immunoSEQ multiplex PCR; TCRdb's copy has only in-frame clones and lacks some. Of 55,000 to 85,000 clones listed, about 90% are singletons. Samples were taken several times over chemoradiotherapy. The sample comes from a study of chemoradiotherapy in HPV16-positive cancers. Points from the study as a whole: Candidate HPV-specific clones and E7-related TCR motifs grew in tumor during treatment.

The CDR3 has 16 amino acids. CDR1 is MNHEY and CDR2 is SMNVEV in the germline V gene (reference sequence). V lost 7 bases and J lost 4; bases outside the gene matches: 8. The receptor comes from a human donor with HPV-associated anogenital cancer. The genes are TRBV27 and TRBJ2-2; 11 nucleotides align to TRBD2. The sequences come from blood, collected from a patient who underwent chemoradiotherapy. The CDR3 spells CASKILAGDVTGELFF. The CDR3 coding sequence is TGTGCCAGCAAGATACTAGCGGGAGATGTCACCGGGGAGCTGTTTTTT.